The T cell receptor (beta chain) described here comes from a study of Siglec-9 on CD8 T cells in melanoma. Trimming pared 2 bases from V and 4 bases from J, leaving 25 bases between. CDR3 length: 20 amino acids. The germline gives CDR1 SGDLS, CDR2 YYNGEE. Data came from immunoSEQ multiplex PCR; TCRdb stores just in-frame clones and leaves some out. Here the sample spans about 1,400 clones, around three fifths being singletons. The J gene is TRBJ2-6, the V gene TRBV9; possibly TRBD2 for D (6 bases). The TCR was taken from a human donor in good health. Specimen: Siglec-9+ CD8+ T cells sorted from blood. CDR3 region: CASSVNLRGTGVEGANVLTF. The DNA of the CDR3 is TGTGCCAGCAGCGTCAACCTTCGGGGTACGGGAGTGGAAGGGGCCAACGTCCTGACTTTC.